This T cell receptor (beta chain) was obtained from a study of identical twins. Carrying unique molecular identifiers, the cDNA also gained a universal primer site through template switching. Using its own MiXCR run on the 5' RACE reads, TCRdb lists one record per CDR3 protein. The sample consists of roughly 720,000 distinct CDR3 sequences, roughly 18% of them appearing once. Between the trimmed V and J ends, which lost 6 bases and 6 bases, there was a span of 12 bases. This CDR3 spans 12 amino acids. Per the germline V gene, CDR1 is PRHDT and CDR2 is FYEKMQ (reference sequence). General observations from the study: While abundant cord blood beta clonotypes carried fewer insertions, memory repertoires showed no such pattern.

To note about this clonotype: Its antigen is unknown.

This sample also belongs to another study, concerning T cells expressing NK-cell markers. That investigation notes: The study sequenced eight donors, seven HCMV-seropositive and one seronegative. These clonotypes additionally ranked first within the CD3+CD56-NKG2C+ fraction of a handful of donors.

The sequenced material came from PBMCs. The chain carries TRBV13 and TRBJ2-7, with D maybe TRBD2 (7 bases). This sequence was found in a woman aged 18-30 years in good health. This CDR3 reads CASRRGAAEQYF. CDR3 coding DNA: TGTGCCAGCAGACGGGGGGCGGCCGAGCAGTACTTC.